This TCR beta chain came from a study of PD-1 blockade in classical Hodgkin lymphoma. Broader study findings: TCR diversity in CD4+, not CD8+, cells rose significantly by C4D1. Newly diagnosed patients and complete responders had comparable diversity at baseline.

Brentuximab vedotin exposure varied among the patients, all of whom had relapsed after autologous stem cell transplantation. Patients showed best responses of complete response, partial response or progressive disease. Regarding this clone: Its antigen is not known.

CDR1 and CDR2 (germline): ENHRY, SYGVKD. This CDR3 has 13 amino acids. The V and J ends lost 0 bases and 11 bases respectively, with 13 bases between them. Libraries were prepared by immunoSEQ multiplex PCR; TCRdb keeps only in-frame clonotypes and omits some of them. The sample holds about 41,000 clones, approximately 86% seen once. The material sequenced was peripheral blood mononuclear cells (PBMCs), taken before the second cycle of nivolumab. The chain carries TRBV10-3 and TRBJ1-1, with a weak D call TRBD1 (5 bases). The TCR comes from a human donor with classical Hodgkin lymphoma. This CDR3 reads CAISESGREWAFF. The CDR3 DNA sequence: TGTGCCATCAGTGAGTCTGGCAGGGAGTGGGCTTTCTTT.